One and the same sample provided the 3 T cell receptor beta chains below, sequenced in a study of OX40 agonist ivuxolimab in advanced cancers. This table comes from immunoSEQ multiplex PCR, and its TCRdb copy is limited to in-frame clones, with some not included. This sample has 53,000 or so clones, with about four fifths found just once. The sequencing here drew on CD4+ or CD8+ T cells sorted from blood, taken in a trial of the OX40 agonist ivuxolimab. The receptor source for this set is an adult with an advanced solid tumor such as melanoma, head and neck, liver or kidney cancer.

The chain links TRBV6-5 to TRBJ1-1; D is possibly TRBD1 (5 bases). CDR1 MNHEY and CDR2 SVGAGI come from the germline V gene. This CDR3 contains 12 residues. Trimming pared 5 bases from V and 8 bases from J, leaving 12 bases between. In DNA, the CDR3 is TGTGCCAGCAGTCAAGGGACGGCAGAAGCTTTCTTT. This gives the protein CASSQGTAEAFF.

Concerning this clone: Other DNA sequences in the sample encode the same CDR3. Written as DNA, the CDR3 is TGTGCCAGCTCACCGCAGGGTAGCAATCAGCCCCAGCATTTT. This translates into CASSPQGSNQPQHF. This sequence joins TRBV18 and TRBJ1-5, with a weak D call TRBD1 (5 bases). CDR1 and CDR2 from the germline V gene are KGHSH and LQKENI. V lost 3 bases, J lost 0 bases, and 6 bases lay in between. This CDR3 spans 14 amino acids.

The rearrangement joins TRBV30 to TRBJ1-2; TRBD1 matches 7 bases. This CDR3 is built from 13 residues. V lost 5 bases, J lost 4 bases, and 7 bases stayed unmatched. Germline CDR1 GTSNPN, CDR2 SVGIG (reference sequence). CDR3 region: CAWHRDRPYGYTF. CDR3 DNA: TGTGCCTGGCACCGGGACAGACCCTATGGCTACACCTTC. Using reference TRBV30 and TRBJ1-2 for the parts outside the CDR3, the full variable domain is SQTIHQWPATLVQPVGSPLSLECTVEGTSNPNLYWYRQAAGRGLQLLFYSVGIGQISSEVPQNLSASRPQDRQFILSSKKLLLSDSGFYLCAWHRDRPYGYTFGSGTRLTVV.